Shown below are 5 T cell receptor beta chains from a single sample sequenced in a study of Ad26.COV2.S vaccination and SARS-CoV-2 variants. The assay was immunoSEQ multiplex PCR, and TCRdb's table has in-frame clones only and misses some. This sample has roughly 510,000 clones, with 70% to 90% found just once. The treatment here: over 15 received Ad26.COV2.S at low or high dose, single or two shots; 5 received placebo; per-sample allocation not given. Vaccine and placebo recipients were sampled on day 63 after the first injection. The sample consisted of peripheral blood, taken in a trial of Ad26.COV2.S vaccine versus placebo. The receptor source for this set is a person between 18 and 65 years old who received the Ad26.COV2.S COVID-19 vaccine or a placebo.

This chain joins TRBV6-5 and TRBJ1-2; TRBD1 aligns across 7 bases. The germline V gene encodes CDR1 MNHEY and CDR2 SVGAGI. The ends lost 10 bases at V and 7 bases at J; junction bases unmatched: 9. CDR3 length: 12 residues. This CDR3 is CATRQGLGGYTF. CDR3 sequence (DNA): TGTGCCACCAGACAGGGTCTAGGTGGCTACACCTTC.

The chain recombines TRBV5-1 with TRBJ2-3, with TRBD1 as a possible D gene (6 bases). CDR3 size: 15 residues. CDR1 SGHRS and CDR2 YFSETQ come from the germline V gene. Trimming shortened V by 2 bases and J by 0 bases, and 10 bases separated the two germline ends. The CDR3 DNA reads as TGCGCCAGCAGCTTAGAACAGGGAAGCACAGATACGCAGTATTTT. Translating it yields CASSLEQGSTDTQYF.

CDR3 residues: CASAERGRMREQYF. The DNA for the CDR3 is TGTGCCAGCGCCGAGCGGGGGAGAATGCGGGAGCAGTACTTC. The V call is TRBV6-5, the J call TRBJ2-7, with 8 bases identical to TRBD2. Germline V gene data show CDR1 as MNHEY and CDR2 as SVGAGI. There are 14 residues in the CDR3. Losses at the gene ends were 8 bases for V and 7 bases for J; bases not matched to a gene: 13.

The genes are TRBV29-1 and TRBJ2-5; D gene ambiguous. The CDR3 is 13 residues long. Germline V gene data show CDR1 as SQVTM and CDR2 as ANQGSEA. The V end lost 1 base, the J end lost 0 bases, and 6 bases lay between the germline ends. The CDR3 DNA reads TGCAGCGTTGAAGGCCAGAACCAAGAGACCCAGTACTTC. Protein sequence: CSVEGQNQETQYF.

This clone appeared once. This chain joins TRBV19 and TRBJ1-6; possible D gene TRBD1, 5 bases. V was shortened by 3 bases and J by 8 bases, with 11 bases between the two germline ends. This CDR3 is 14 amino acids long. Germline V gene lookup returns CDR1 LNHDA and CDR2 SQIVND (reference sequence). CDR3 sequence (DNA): TGTGCCAGTAGTATCCGACAGAGGGATTCACCCCTCCACTTT. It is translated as CASSIRQRDSPLHF.